This entry is about one T cell receptor (beta chain). This CDR3 is 20 amino acids long. Per the germline V gene, CDR1 is GTSNPN and CDR2 is SVGIG (reference sequence). Trimming took off 3 bases at V and 2 bases at J, with 28 bases between the two ends. Grouping used clinical history reported by participants in a survey and questionnaire. Recovery meant two consecutive negative NP/OP PCR tests, professional clearance, or resolved symptoms. Authors' methods: It was from reference gene primer amplification that nucleated cell counts were estimated. Here immunoSEQ multiplex PCR was the method, and the copy in TCRdb shows in-frame clones only, minus some. V and J calls plus clone size are reproduced from that table; the DNA served to infer D and trimming. Among roughly 150,000 clones, roughly 75% were seen once, and the ten largest hold just over 6%. This sample is part of a study of blood T cell repertoires in COVID-19.

Material for sequencing was PBMCs or T cells enriched from blood (not recorded which). The sequence came from a woman in her fifties or sixties who had recovered from COVID-19. The chain recombines TRBV30 with TRBJ2-2, with D possibly being TRBD2 (5 bases). This chain's CDR3 is CAWRAFLGASPHFNTGELFF. The CDR3 DNA follows: TGTGCCTGGAGGGCCTTTTTGGGAGCTTCCCCCCACTTTAACACCGGGGAGCTGTTTTTT.